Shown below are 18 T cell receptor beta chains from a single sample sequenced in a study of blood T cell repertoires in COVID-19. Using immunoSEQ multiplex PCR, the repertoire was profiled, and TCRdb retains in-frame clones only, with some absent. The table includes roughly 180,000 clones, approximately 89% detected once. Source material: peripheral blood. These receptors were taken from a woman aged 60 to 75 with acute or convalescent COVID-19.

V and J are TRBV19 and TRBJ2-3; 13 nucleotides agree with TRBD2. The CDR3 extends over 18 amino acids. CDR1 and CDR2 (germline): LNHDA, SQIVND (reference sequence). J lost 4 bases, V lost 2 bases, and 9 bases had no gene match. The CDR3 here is CASSISWTSGSLADTQYF. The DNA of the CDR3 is TGTGCCAGTAGTATATCCTGGACTAGCGGGAGTCTCGCAGATACGCAGTATTTT.

CDR3 residues: CASSLALGAAGTNEKLFF. CDR3 DNA: TGTGCCAGCAGCTTAGCCTTGGGTGCGGCGGGCACTAATGAAAAACTGTTTTTT. The chain carries TRBV7-2 and TRBJ1-4, with D unresolved. Between the trimmed V and J ends, which lost 0 bases and 2 bases, there was a span of 16 bases. Germline V gene lookup returns CDR1 SGHTA and CDR2 FQGNSA. This CDR3 region has 18 residues.

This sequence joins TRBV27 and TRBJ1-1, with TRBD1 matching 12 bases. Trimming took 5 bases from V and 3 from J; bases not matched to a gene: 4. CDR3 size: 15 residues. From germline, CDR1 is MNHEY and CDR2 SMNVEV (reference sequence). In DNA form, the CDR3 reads TGTGCCAGCAGTGACGGGACAGGGGGCCACACTGAAGCTTTCTTT. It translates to CASSDGTGGHTEAFF.

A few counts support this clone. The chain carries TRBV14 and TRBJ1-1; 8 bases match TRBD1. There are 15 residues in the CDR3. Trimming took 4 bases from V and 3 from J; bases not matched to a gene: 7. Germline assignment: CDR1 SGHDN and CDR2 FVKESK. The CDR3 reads CASSLRQGWDTEAFF. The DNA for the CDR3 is TGTGCCAGCAGCCTCAGACAGGGGTGGGACACTGAAGCTTTCTTT. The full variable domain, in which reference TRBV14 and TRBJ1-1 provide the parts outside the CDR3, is EAGVTQFPSHSVIEKGQTVTLRCDPISGHDNLYWYRRVMGKEIKFLLHFVKESKQDESGMPNNRFLAERTGGTYSTLKVQPAELEDSGVYFCASSLRQGWDTEAFFGQGTRLTVV.

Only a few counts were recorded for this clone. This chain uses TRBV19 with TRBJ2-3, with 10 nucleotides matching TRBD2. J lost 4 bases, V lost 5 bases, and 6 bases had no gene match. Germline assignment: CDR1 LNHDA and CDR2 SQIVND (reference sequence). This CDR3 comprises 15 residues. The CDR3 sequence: CASSSSGSLADTQYF. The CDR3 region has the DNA TGTGCCAGTAGTTCTAGCGGGAGTCTGGCAGATACGCAGTATTTT. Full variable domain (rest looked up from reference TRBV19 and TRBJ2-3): DGGITQSPKYLFRKEGQNVTLSCEQNLNHDAMYWYRQDPGQGLRLIYYSQIVNDFQKGDIAEGYSVSREKKESFPLTVTSAQKNPTAFYLCASSSSGSLADTQYFGPGTRLTVL.

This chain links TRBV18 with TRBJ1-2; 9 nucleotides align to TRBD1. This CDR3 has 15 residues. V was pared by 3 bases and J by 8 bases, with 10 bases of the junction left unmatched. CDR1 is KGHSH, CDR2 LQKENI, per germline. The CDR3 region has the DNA TGTGCCAGCTCACCTAGGGACAGGGAAGGCGGCGGCTACACCTTC. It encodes CASSPRDREGGGYTF.

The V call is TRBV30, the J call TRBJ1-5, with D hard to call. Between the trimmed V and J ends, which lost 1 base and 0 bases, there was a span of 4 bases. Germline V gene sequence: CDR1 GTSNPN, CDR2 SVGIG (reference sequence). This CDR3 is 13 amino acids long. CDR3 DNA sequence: TGTGCCTGGAGTGCGGGTAGCAATCAGCCCCAGCATTTT. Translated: CAWSAGSNQPQHF.

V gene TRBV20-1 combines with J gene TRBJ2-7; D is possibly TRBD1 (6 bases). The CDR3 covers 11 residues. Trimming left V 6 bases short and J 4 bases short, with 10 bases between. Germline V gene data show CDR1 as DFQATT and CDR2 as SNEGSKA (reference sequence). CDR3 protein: CSAWGQYEQYF. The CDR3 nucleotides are TGCAGTGCGTGGGGGCAATACGAGCAGTACTTC.

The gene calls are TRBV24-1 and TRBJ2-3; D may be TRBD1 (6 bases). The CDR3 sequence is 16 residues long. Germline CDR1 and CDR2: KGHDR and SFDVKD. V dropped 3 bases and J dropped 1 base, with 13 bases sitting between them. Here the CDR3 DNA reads TGTGCCACCAGTGATCCTAGACAGGTTGGCACAGATACGCAGTATTTT. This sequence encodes CATSDPRQVGTDTQYF.

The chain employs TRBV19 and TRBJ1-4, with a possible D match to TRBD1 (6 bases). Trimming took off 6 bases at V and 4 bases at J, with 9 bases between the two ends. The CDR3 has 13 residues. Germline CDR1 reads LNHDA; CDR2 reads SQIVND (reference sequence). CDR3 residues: CASRDRVNEKLFF. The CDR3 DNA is TGTGCCAGTAGGGACAGAGTTAATGAAAAACTGTTTTTT.

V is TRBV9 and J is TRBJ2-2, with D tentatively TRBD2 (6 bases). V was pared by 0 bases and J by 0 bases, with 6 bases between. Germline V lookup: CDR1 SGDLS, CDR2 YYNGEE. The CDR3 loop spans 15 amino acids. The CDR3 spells CASSVGGTNTGELFF. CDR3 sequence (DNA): TGTGCCAGCAGCGTAGGCGGGACGAACACCGGGGAGCTGTTTTTT.

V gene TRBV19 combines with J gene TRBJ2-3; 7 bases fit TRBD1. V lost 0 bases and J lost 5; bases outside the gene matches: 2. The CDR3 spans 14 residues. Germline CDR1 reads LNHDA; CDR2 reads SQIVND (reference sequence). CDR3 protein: CASSIDTGVDTQYF. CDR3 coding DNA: TGTGCCAGTAGTATAGACACAGGGGTAGATACGCAGTATTTT. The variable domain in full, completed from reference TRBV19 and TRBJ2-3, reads DGGITQSPKYLFRKEGQNVTLSCEQNLNHDAMYWYRQDPGQGLRLIYYSQIVNDFQKGDIAEGYSVSREKKESFPLTVTSAQKNPTAFYLCASSIDTGVDTQYFGPGTRLTVL.

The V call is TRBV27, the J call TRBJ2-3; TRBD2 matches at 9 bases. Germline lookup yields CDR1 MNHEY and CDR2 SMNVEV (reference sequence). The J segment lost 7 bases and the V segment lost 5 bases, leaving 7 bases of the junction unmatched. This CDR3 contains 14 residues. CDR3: CASSSAGGPNTQYF. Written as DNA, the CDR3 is TGTGCCAGCAGTAGTGCGGGAGGGCCCAATACGCAGTATTTT.

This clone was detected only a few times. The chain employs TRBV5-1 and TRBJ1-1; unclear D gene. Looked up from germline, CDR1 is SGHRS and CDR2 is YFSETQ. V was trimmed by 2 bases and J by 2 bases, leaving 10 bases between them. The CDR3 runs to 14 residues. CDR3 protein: CASSLLGLNTEAFF. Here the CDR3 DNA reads TGCGCCAGCAGCTTATTGGGCCTAAACACTGAAGCTTTCTTT.

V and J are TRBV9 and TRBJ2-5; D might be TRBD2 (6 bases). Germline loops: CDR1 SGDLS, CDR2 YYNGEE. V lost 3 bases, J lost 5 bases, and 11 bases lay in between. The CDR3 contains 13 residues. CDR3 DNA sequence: TGTGCCAGCAGCGCGGGAGTGGTGGAGACCCAGTACTTC. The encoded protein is CASSAGVVETQYF.

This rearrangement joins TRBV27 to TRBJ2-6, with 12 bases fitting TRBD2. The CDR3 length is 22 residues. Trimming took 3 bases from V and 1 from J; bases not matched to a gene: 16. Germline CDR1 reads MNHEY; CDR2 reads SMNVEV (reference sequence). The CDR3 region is CASSLGRTGTSGYASGANVLTF. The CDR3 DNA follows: TGTGCCAGCAGTTTGGGCCGAACCGGGACTAGCGGGTACGCATCTGGGGCCAACGTCCTGACTTTC.

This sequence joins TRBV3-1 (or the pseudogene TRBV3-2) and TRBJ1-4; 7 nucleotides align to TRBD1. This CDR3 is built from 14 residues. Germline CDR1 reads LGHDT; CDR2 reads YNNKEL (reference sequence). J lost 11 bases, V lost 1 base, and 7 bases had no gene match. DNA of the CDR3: TGTGCCAGCAGCCAAGGAGCCACACAGGGGAAACTGTTTTTT. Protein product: CASSQGATQGKLFF.

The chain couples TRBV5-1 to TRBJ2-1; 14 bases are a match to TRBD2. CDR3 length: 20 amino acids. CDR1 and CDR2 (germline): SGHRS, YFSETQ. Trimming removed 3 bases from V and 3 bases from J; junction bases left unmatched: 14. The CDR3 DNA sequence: TGCGCCAGCAGCTCCGTAGGGGGGACTAGCGGGAGTAGGAACTACAATGAGCAGTTCTTC. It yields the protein CASSSVGGTSGSRNYNEQFF.